Listed below are T cell receptor beta chains from one sample, sequenced in a study of Ad26.COV2.S vaccination and SARS-CoV-2 variants. The method was immunoSEQ multiplex PCR; TCRdb's version includes in-frame clones alone and lacks a portion of them. The table shows approximately 400,000 clones, with about four fifths occurring only once. The sequences come from peripheral blood, collected in a trial of Ad26.COV2.S vaccine versus placebo. The source is a person aged 18 to 65 who received the Ad26.COV2.S COVID-19 vaccine or a placebo. Each CDR3 is given with its conserved first and last residue. A D gene is named only where the DNA matches it firmly. Rows may omit the clone size; those that give it use once, few, many or a size class.

TRBJ1-2,-,-,TRBV6-4,CASSDSGGYGYTF,TGTGCCAGCAGTGACTCTGGGGGGTATGGCTACACCTTC
TRBJ2-1,-,once,TRBV5-1,CASSQGYLNEQFF,TGCGCCAGCAGCCAGGGGTATCTCAATGAGCAGTTCTTC
TRBJ2-1,-,-,TRBV5-1,CASSGEQGPYNEQFF,TGCGCCAGCAGCGGCGAACAGGGTCCCTACAATGAGCAGTTCTTC
TRBJ2-3,-,-,TRBV19,CASSIESGSYTDTQYF,TGTGCCAGTAGTATAGAATCAGGGTCATACACAGATACGCAGTATTTT
TRBJ1-2,-,few,TRBV30,CACSGDFYGYTF,TGTGCCTGCTCGGGAGACTTCTATGGCTACACCTTC
TRBJ2-7,-,-,TRBV18,CASSPVESSYEQYF,TGTGCCAGCTCACCGGTCGAAAGCTCCTACGAGCAGTACTTC
TRBJ2-1,-,-,TRBV6-4,CASSKIASSSYNEQFF,TGTGCCAGCAGTAAGATAGCGTCTAGCTCCTACAATGAGCAGTTCTTC
TRBJ2-3,-,-,TRBV27,CASSPGLAGTQYF,TGTGCCAGCAGTCCCGGGCTTGCGGGCACGCAGTATTTT
TRBJ1-5,-,-,TRBV24-1,CATSDLGTDQPQHF,TGTGCCACCAGTGATTTAGGAACAGATCAGCCCCAGCATTTT
TRBJ2-1,-,-,TRBV7-8,CASSYSLPLSHNEQFF,TGTGCCAGCAGCTATAGTCTTCCTCTTTCGCACAATGAGCAGTTCTTC
TRBJ1-1,-,-,TRBV2,CASSVRMNTEAFF,TGTGCCAGCAGTGTACGAATGAACACTGAAGCTTTCTTT
TRBJ2-5,TRBD2,-,TRBV6-5,CASSYTLAGGWETQYF,TGTGCCAGCAGTTACACCCTAGCGGGGGGCTGGGAGACCCAGTACTTC
TRBJ2-7,-,-,TRBV11-3,CASSLDLFSYEQYF,TGTGCCAGCAGCTTAGATCTCTTCTCCTACGAGCAGTACTTC
TRBJ1-1,TRBD1,few,TRBV9,CASSPRLGGEAFF,TGTGCCAGCAGCCCGCGACTAGGGGGCGAAGCTTTCTTT
TRBJ1-2,TRBD1,-,TRBV13,CASSSGQGIEGYTF,TGTGCCAGCAGCTCCGGACAGGGGATAGAAGGCTACACCTTC
TRBJ1-1,-,few,TRBV12-3/TRBV12-4,CASSRAGNTEAFF,TGTGCCAGCAGCCGGGCAGGGAACACTGAAGCTTTCTTT
TRBJ1-2,TRBD1,-,TRBV9,CASSAQGAHDRYGYTF,TGTGCCAGCAGCGCACAGGGGGCGCATGATAGGTATGGCTACACCTTC
TRBJ1-2,TRBD1,-,TRBV5-1,CASSLGNLGQGATYGYTF,TGCGCCAGCAGCTTGGGGAACCTAGGACAGGGAGCCACCTATGGCTACACCTTC
TRBJ1-1,-,-,TRBV4-3,CASSRLGNTEAFF,TGCGCCAGCAGCCGATTAGGTAACACTGAAGCTTTCTTT
TRBJ2-7,-,-,TRBV5-6,CASSLLAVYEQYF,TGTGCCAGCAGCTTGTTGGCAGTCTACGAGCAGTACTTC
TRBJ2-3,-,once,TRBV19,CASSMQETDTQYF,TGTGCCAGTAGTATGCAGGAGACAGATACGCAGTATTTT
TRBJ2-3,-,-,TRBV10-2,CASTGGNTDTQYF,TGCGCCAGCACCGGGGGTAACACAGATACGCAGTATTTT
TRBJ2-7,TRBD2,-,TRBV7-2,CASSSRTSGFGSYEQYF,TGTGCCAGCAGTTCTAGGACTAGCGGGTTCGGGTCCTACGAGCAGTACTTC
TRBJ1-6,-,few,TRBV5-1,CASSLGGFMGPLHF,TGCGCCAGCAGCTTGGGGGGTTTCATGGGACCCCTCCACTTT
TRBJ1-1,TRBD1,-,TRBV5-8,CASSLRGQVRRAFF,TGTGCCAGCAGTCTCCGGGGACAGGTGCGTCGAGCTTTCTTT
TRBJ1-1,-,-,TRBV6-2/TRBV6-3,CASTPIRAVNTEAFF,TGTGCCAGCACCCCTATTCGGGCGGTGAACACTGAAGCTTTCTTT
TRBJ1-1,TRBD1,-,TRBV10-3,CAITRTGGNTEAFF,TGTGCCATCACCCGGACAGGGGGGAACACTGAAGCTTTCTTT
TRBJ2-3,-,-,TRBV4-2,CASSQDGGGGSTDTQYF,TGTGCCAGCAGCCAAGATGGTGGGGGAGGTAGCACAGATACGCAGTATTTT
TRBJ2-5,TRBD2,-,TRBV5-4,CASSRKRGALETQYF,TGTGCCAGCAGCCGCAAGCGGGGGGCTTTAGAGACCCAGTACTTC
TRBJ2-7,-,-,TRBV4-1,CASSQGRPGSFNEQYF,TGCGCCAGCAGCCAAGGACGCCCAGGGAGCTTCAACGAGCAGTACTTC
TRBJ1-5,TRBD1,-,TRBV15,CATSRDPGQGDQPQHF,TGTGCCACCAGCAGAGACCCGGGACAGGGCGATCAGCCCCAGCATTTT
TRBJ2-3,TRBD2,-,TRBV10-1,CASSELAGARRDTQYF,TGCGCCAGCAGCGAATTAGCGGGAGCCCGTAGAGATACGCAGTATTTT
TRBJ1-4,-,-,TRBV4-3,CASSLSWATNEKLFF,TGCGCCAGCAGCCTCTCATGGGCAACTAATGAAAAACTGTTTTTT
TRBJ1-2,-,-,TRBV7-9,CASSLGLGLDYGYTF,TGTGCCAGCAGCCTCGGTCTGGGGTTGGACTATGGCTACACCTTC
TRBJ2-7,-,-,TRBV12-3/TRBV12-4,CASSLGSYEQYF,TGTGCCAGCAGTTTGGGCTCCTACGAGCAGTACTTC
TRBJ2-3,-,-,TRBV19,CASSVRTALHTQYF,TGTGCCAGTAGTGTTAGGACCGCCCTACATACGCAGTATTTT
TRBJ1-2,-,-,TRBV19,CASSMGQYDGYTF,TGTGCCAGTAGTATGGGGCAGTATGATGGCTACACCTTC
TRBJ2-2,-,-,TRBV12-3/TRBV12-4,CASTRDTGELFF,TGTGCCAGCACCCGGGACACCGGGGAGCTGTTTTTT
TRBJ1-1,-,few,TRBV12-3/TRBV12-4,CASSPGGEAFF,TGTGCCAGCAGCCCCGGTGGTGAAGCTTTCTTT
TRBJ2-1,-,-,TRBV19,CASSIGSRRGYNEQFF,TGTGCCAGTAGTATAGGCTCTCGGAGGGGGTACAATGAGCAGTTCTTC
TRBJ2-7,-,-,TRBV21-1,CASSDQDRGGCEQYF,TGTGCCAGCAGCGACCAGGACAGGGGAGGCTGCGAGCAGTACTTC
TRBJ1-3,-,few,TRBV11-2,CASSSTGSGKGNTIYF,TGTGCCAGCAGCTCAACAGGGTCGGGGAAAGGAAACACCATATATTTT
TRBJ1-2,-,-,TRBV27,CASGRYLNYGYTF,TGTGCCAGCGGGCGGTACCTTAACTATGGCTACACCTTC